Included here is one T cell receptor (beta chain) sequence, with context. Its antigen remains unidentified. The sample belongs to a study of shared clonotypes between healthy human individuals. Overall study findings and caveats: Rarefaction showed sorted-subset sequencing was incomplete despite large depth. Sequencing depth was a factor that was expected to affect clonotype sharing among donors. In contrast to clonotypes shared by all four donors, non-shared clonotypes had lower generation probabilities.

Germline CDR1 reads SGHVS; CDR2 reads FQNEAQ. This CDR3 contains 15 residues. Trimming removed 6 bases at V and 6 bases at J, with 17 bases between. CD45RO-negative cells were positively selected for CCR7, leaving out terminally differentiated effector memory CD45RA+ cells. TCRdb keeps only in-frame clones here, not all; method: immunoSEQ multiplex PCR. This table holds about 580,000 clones, 98% found once. The TCR originated in a man in his thirties or forties in good health. The sample comprised naive CD8+ T cells sorted from blood. The chain combines TRBV7-8 with TRBJ2-2, with TRBD1 as a possible D gene (6 bases). This CDR3 is CASRGESGAAGELFF. The CDR3 nucleotides are TGTGCCAGCAGAGGGGAATCAGGGGCCGCCGGGGAGCTGTTTTTT. The complete variable domain, with remaining parts taken from reference TRBV7-8 and TRBJ2-2, reads GAGVSQSPRYKVAKRGQDVALRCDPISGHVSLFWYQQALGQGPEFLTYFQNEAQLDKSGLPSDRFFAERPEGSVSTLKIQRTQQEDSAVYLCASRGESGAAGELFFGEGSRLTVL.